Listed here are 30 T cell receptor beta chains from one sample, sequenced in a study of blood T cells in healthy people across ages. It was with a sample-barcoded 5' primer and a J-beta primer mix that a second PCR of about 7 to 12 cycles was run. TCRdb re-derived calls from the 5' RACE reads in MiXCR, one entry per CDR3 protein. This table holds about 1.4 million distinct CDR3 sequences, approximately 60% found once. Sequenced material: blood. The origin of the receptors is a man aged 18 to 29 in good health.

The CDR3 loop is CSVEGTSATYEQYF. DNA for the CDR3: TGCAGCGTTGAGGGGACTAGCGCGACCTACGAGCAGTACTTC. V and J are TRBV29-1 and TRBJ2-7, with 10 bases that match TRBD2. Germline values: CDR1 SQVTM, CDR2 ANQGSEA. The CDR3 is 14 residues long. The junction had 4 bases not matched to a gene; V was cut back by 3 bases and J by 2 bases.

The V and J genes are TRBV25-1 and TRBJ1-4, with D possibly TRBD1 on 5 matching bases. The CDR3 totals 12 residues. Trimming stripped 6 bases from V and 9 bases from J, with 11 bases between. CDR1 and CDR2 from the germline V gene are MGHDK and SYGVNS. In nucleotides, the CDR3 is TGTGCCAGCAGACAGGAGATGCAAAAACTGTTTTTT. Its protein product is CASRQEMQKLFF. Based on the CDR3 plus reference TRBV25-1 and TRBJ1-4, the full variable domain is EADIYQTPRYLVIGTGKKITLECSQTMGHDKMYWYQQDPGMELHLIHYSYGVNSTEKGDLSSESTVSRIRTEHFPLTLESARPSHTSQYLCASRQEMQKLFFGSGTQLSVL.

J is TRBJ2-5 and V is TRBV20-1; 10 positions agree with TRBD2. J gave up 1 base and V 5 bases, and 4 bases lay outside the gene matches. The CDR3 is 14 residues long. Germline lookup yields CDR1 DFQATT and CDR2 SNEGSKA (reference sequence). The CDR3 reads CSAPRLAGQETQYF. The CDR3 region has the DNA TGCAGTGCTCCGAGACTAGCGGGCCAAGAGACCCAGTACTTC.

This rearrangement joins TRBV2 to TRBJ1-1; D remains ambiguous. Between the trimmed V and J ends, which lost 7 bases and 6 bases, there was a span of 12 bases. This CDR3 has 12 amino acids. Germline assignment: CDR1 SNHLY and CDR2 FYNNEI. The CDR3 DNA is TGTGCCAGCATAGAACGAAGGGCTGAAGCTTTCTTT. Residues: CASIERRAEAFF.

This chain connects TRBV7-9 to TRBJ1-2; no clear D gene. The ends were cut back, 0 bases at V and 0 bases at J, with 11 bases in the middle. The CDR3 runs to 16 residues. The germline V gene has CDR1 SEHNR and CDR2 FQNEAQ (reference sequence). The CDR3 loop reads CASSLAPPDANYGYTF. As DNA, the CDR3 is TGTGCCAGCAGCTTAGCGCCCCCGGATGCTAACTATGGCTACACCTTC.

This clonotype was counted a few times. The rearrangement links TRBV5-4 to TRBJ2-7; TRBD1 might be the D (6 bases). The V and J ends lost 0 bases and 6 bases respectively, with 13 bases between them. This CDR3 contains 14 residues. Germline V gene data show CDR1 as SGHNT and CDR2 as YYREEE (reference sequence). The CDR3 DNA follows: TGTGCCAGCAGCTTGGTTAATCAGGGGTCCGAGCAGTACTTC. Protein sequence: CASSLVNQGSEQYF.

This clonotype appeared a single time. The chain couples TRBV2 to TRBJ2-5; 8 bases are a match to TRBD2. The J call is doubtful: the DNA matches TRBJ2-7 better. The CDR3 loop spans 15 amino acids. Germline CDR1 reads SNHLY; CDR2 reads FYNNEI. The CDR3 here is CASSFSGIGEYEQYF. CDR3 bases: TGTGCCAGCAGTTTTAGCGGGATAGGAGAGTACGAGCAGTACTTC.

The gene calls are TRBV7-2 and TRBJ2-7; 7 nucleotides line up with TRBD1. The junction had 7 bases not matched to a gene; V was cut back by 1 base and J by 4 bases. Germline V gene data show CDR1 as SGHTA and CDR2 as FQGNSA. The CDR3 runs 15 residues. CDR3 sequence: CASSLVDGQEYEQYF. Here the CDR3 DNA reads TGTGCCAGCAGCTTAGTGGACGGACAGGAGTACGAGCAGTACTTC.

V usage is TRBV29-1 and J usage is TRBJ2-7; 7 bases map to TRBD2. The J segment lost 5 bases and the V segment lost 1 base, leaving 8 bases of the junction unmatched. The CDR3 has 14 amino acids. Per germline, CDR1 SQVTM and CDR2 ANQGSEA. CDR3 DNA sequence: TGCAGCGTTGAAGTAGCCAGCGGGGCAAACGAGCAGTACTTC. This encodes CSVEVASGANEQYF.

This clonotype was detected many times. The chain combines TRBV20-1 with TRBJ2-6; D might be TRBD2 (5 bases). V lost 4 bases and J 0 bases, leaving 10 bases between the germline ends. CDR1 and CDR2 (germline): DFQATT, SNEGSKA (reference sequence). The CDR3 is made up of 15 amino acids. Here the CDR3 reads CSAILRGSGANVLTF. The CDR3 coding sequence is TGCAGTGCTATCCTACGGGGCTCTGGGGCCAACGTCCTGACTTTC.

The V call is TRBV7-2, the J call TRBJ2-7, with no clear D. This CDR3 has 12 amino acids. The germline V gene encodes CDR1 SGHTA and CDR2 FQGNSA. V was shortened by 2 bases and J by 3 bases, with 5 bases between the two germline ends. CDR3 protein: CASSLNIYEQYF. CDR3 nucleotides: TGTGCCAGCAGCTTAAATATCTACGAGCAGTACTTC.

V gene TRBV2 combines with J gene TRBJ2-5; tentatively, D is TRBD2 (6 bases). This CDR3 has 14 residues. Between the trimmed V and J ends, which lost 7 bases and 0 bases, there was a span of 12 bases. CDR1 is SNHLY, CDR2 FYNNEI, per germline. The CDR3 region is CASKQGGNQETQYF. CDR3 bases: TGTGCCAGCAAGCAAGGCGGGAACCAAGAGACCCAGTACTTC.

The chain uses TRBV29-1 and TRBJ2-7; unclear D gene. From germline, CDR1 is SQVTM and CDR2 ANQGSEA. The CDR3 runs 15 residues. V was clipped by 7 bases and J by 3 bases, with 22 bases between them. CDR3 loop: CSAGYRGRSHYEQYF. The CDR3 nucleotides read TGCAGCGCTGGCTACCGCGGCAGGAGTCACTACGAGCAGTACTTC.

The chain uses TRBV25-1 and TRBJ1-2; D not certain. Germline CDR1 is MGHDK and CDR2 is SYGVNS. V gave up 4 bases and J gave up 5 bases, with 17 bases separating them. The CDR3 is 15 residues long. The CDR3 reads CASSGGGPSSYGYTF. The CDR3, as DNA: TGTGCCAGCAGTGGAGGCGGGCCGTCCTCGTATGGCTACACCTTC.

This clonotype has a handful of counts. CDR3 protein: CASSLRGHPTDTQYF. CDR3 nucleotides: TGTGCCAGCAGCTTAAGAGGGCATCCCACAGATACGCAGTATTTT. The chain recombines TRBV5-5 with TRBJ2-3; a weak D match, TRBD2 (5 bases). There are 15 residues in the CDR3. The V gene's germline CDR1 is SGHKS and CDR2 YYEKEE (reference sequence). The V gene lost 2 bases and the J gene lost 2 bases, with 12 bases spanning the gap.

The V call is TRBV5-1, the J call TRBJ2-7; possibly TRBD1 for D (6 bases). CDR3 length equals 14 residues. With 3 bases removed from V and 3 bases from J, the gap between germline ends came to 13 bases. Germline assignment: CDR1 SGHRS and CDR2 YFSETQ. CDR3 nucleotide sequence: TGCGCCAGCAGCTCCGAGACAGGAGACTACGAGCAGTACTTC. This codes for CASSSETGDYEQYF.

This clonotype was counted only a few times. The rearrangement joins TRBV29-1 to TRBJ2-1; 10 bases line up with TRBD2. Germline V lookup: CDR1 SQVTM, CDR2 ANQGSEA. V gave up 7 bases and J gave up 4 bases; unmatched junction bases: 1. The CDR3 consists of 12 residues. DNA of the CDR3: TGCAGCGGTAGCGGGAGGTACAATGAGCAGTTCTTC. Its protein is CSGSGRYNEQFF.

This chain uses TRBV21-1 with TRBJ1-2; the table gives TRBD1 as D, unverified against the DNA. TRBV21-1 is labeled a pseudogene. CDR3 size: 12 residues. CDR3: CASRRQDYGYTF. The CDR3 bases are TGTGCCAGCAGAAGACAGGACTATGGCTACACCTTC.

A note on this clonotype: At one boundary the junction diverges from the germline segment, which might be a read error. This chain uses TRBV7-7 with TRBJ2-5; D remains ambiguous. The CDR3 runs to 14 residues. Germline assignment: CDR1 SSHAT and CDR2 FNYEAQ (reference sequence). CDR3: CASSTRALGETQYF. For the CDR3, the DNA is TGTGCTAGCAGTACGAGAGCTCTGGGCGAGACCCAGTACTTC.

The chain uses TRBV20-1 and TRBJ2-7, with D maybe TRBD2 (6 bases). Trimming cost V 6 bases and J 3 bases, with 18 bases left between them. The germline gives CDR1 DFQATT, CDR2 SNEGSKA (reference sequence). CDR3 size: 14 residues. CDR3 residues: CSAHLGRGLYEQYF. The CDR3 DNA reads as TGCAGTGCCCATCTGGGACGGGGACTCTACGAGCAGTACTTC.

The chain employs TRBV7-9 and TRBJ2-5; D is perhaps TRBD1 or TRBD2 (6 bases each). V was cut by 2 bases and J by 1 base, with 14 bases left in between. In germline, CDR1 is SEHNR, CDR2 FQNEAQ (reference sequence). The CDR3 sequence is 16 residues long. CDR3 loop: CASSLSPRGPQETQYF. CDR3 coding DNA: TGTGCCAGCAGCTTATCACCCCGGGGGCCCCAAGAGACCCAGTACTTC.

The chain joins TRBV20-1 to TRBJ2-1; D is undetermined. Germline-derived CDR1 and CDR2 are DFQATT and SNEGSKA (reference sequence). Trimming removed 1 base from V and 2 bases from J, with 9 bases in between. This CDR3 spans 14 amino acids. CDR3 residues: CSARVLGAYNEQFF. The CDR3 DNA follows: TGCAGTGCTAGAGTCCTGGGCGCCTACAATGAGCAGTTCTTC.

The rearrangement joins TRBV20-1 to TRBJ2-1; 7 nucleotides line up with TRBD1. CDR1 and CDR2 (germline): DFQATT, SNEGSKA (reference sequence). The CDR3 is 15 amino acids. V dropped 0 bases and J dropped 6; count of bases not matched to a gene: 8. The CDR3 loop is CSARDNQGVSNEQFF. The CDR3 nucleotides are TGCAGTGCTAGAGATAACCAGGGGGTTAGCAATGAGCAGTTCTTC.

The chain combines TRBV7-6 with TRBJ2-3; D might be TRBD1 or TRBD2, each matching 5 bases. The ends were cut back, 2 bases at V and 9 bases at J, with 15 bases in the middle. The germline V gene has CDR1 SGHVS and CDR2 FNYEAQ. CDR3 size: 14 residues. CDR3 nucleotides: TGTGCCAGCAGCTTAACCCCTAGGGGACCCACGCAGTATTTT. Translating gives CASSLTPRGPTQYF.

The V and J genes are TRBV6-5 and TRBJ2-1; 7 bases align to TRBD1. TRBJ2-7 explains the end of the DNA better; the J call may be wrong. The CDR3 is made up of 15 amino acids. The germline gives CDR1 MNHEY, CDR2 SVGAGI. In DNA, the CDR3 is TGTGCCAGCAGCCCCGGGACAGCCAACTACAATGAGCAGTACTTC. It codes for CASSPGTANYNEQYF.

This clonotype was picked up a small number of times. This sequence joins TRBV20-1 and TRBJ1-2; TRBD1 agrees at 10 bases. Losses at the gene ends were 6 bases for V and 2 bases for J; bases not matched to a gene: 9. The CDR3 totals 15 residues. CDR1 is DFQATT, CDR2 SNEGSKA, per germline (reference sequence). CDR3 sequence: CSANLGTGENYGYTF. For the CDR3, the DNA is TGCAGTGCCAACCTCGGGACAGGGGAAAACTATGGCTACACCTTC.

The chain recombines TRBV11-3 with TRBJ2-3; no clear D. CDR1 is SGHNT, CDR2 YENEEA, per germline. The germline V and J ends were trimmed by 11 bases and 4 bases, with 7 bases remaining between them. The CDR3 contains 10 residues. The chain's CDR3 is CARSSDTQYF. The DNA for the CDR3 is TGTGCCCGGTCCTCAGATACGCAGTATTTT. The full variable domain, rest sourced from reference TRBV11-3 and TRBJ2-3, is EAGVVQSPRYKIIEKKQPVAFWCNPISGHNTLYWYLQNLGQGPELLIRYENEEAVDDSQLPKDRFSAERLKGVDSTLKIQPAELGDSAVYLCARSSDTQYFGPGTRLTVL.

V and J are TRBV29-1 and TRBJ1-2, with TRBD1 identical over 8 bases. Germline CDR1 reads SQVTM; CDR2 reads ANQGSEA. The junction had 7 bases not matched to a gene; V was cut back by 6 bases and J by 7 bases. The CDR3 runs 12 residues. CDR3 in DNA: TGCAGCGTCTTAGGACAGGGACCTGGCTACACCTTC. Amino acids: CSVLGQGPGYTF.

This clonotype showed up just a few times. The J gene is TRBJ2-1, the V gene TRBV7-2, with D perhaps matching TRBD1 (6 bases). Trimming removed 5 bases at V and 9 bases at J, with 11 bases between. The germline CDR1 and CDR2 sequences are SGHTA and FQGNSA. The CDR3 loop spans 12 amino acids. The DNA for the CDR3 is TGTGCCAGCAGCCCTATCAGGGGTGAGCAGTTCTTC. Translated, it gives CASSPIRGEQFF.

The V call is TRBV20-1, the J call TRBJ1-2, with D unclear. The CDR3 totals 13 residues. Germline V gives CDR1 DFQATT, CDR2 SNEGSKA (reference sequence). Trimming cost V 5 bases and J 0 bases, with 10 bases left between them. CDR3 loop: CSAQLTANYGYTF. The DNA of the CDR3 is TGCAGTGCTCAACTTACAGCTAACTATGGCTACACCTTC.